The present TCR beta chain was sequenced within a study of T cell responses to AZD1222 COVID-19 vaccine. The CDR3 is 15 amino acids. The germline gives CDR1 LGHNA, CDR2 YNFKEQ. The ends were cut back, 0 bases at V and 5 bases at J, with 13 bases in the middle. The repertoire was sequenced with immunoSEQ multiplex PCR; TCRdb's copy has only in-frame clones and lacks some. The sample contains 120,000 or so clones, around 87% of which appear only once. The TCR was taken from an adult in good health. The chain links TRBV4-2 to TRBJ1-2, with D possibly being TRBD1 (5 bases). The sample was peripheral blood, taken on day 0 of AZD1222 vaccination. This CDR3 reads CASSQDLGGEYGYTF. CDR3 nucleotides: TGTGCCAGCAGCCAAGATCTGGGAGGGGAGTATGGCTACACCTTC.